This T cell receptor (beta chain) was sequenced in a study of Ad26.COV2.S vaccination and SARS-CoV-2 variants. The wider study: Doses of Ad26.COV2.S were injected into muscle once or twice, 56 days apart.

Germline lookup yields CDR1 DFQATT and CDR2 SNEGSKA (reference sequence). With V trimmed by 3 bases and J by 6 bases, 7 bases remained unmatched. CDR3 size: 15 residues. The table came from immunoSEQ multiplex PCR; TCRdb's copy has only in-frame clones and leaves some out. The profile shows about 280,000 clones, 70% to 90% of them singletons. Treatment noted: over 15 received Ad26.COV2.S at low or high dose, single or two shots; about 5 received placebo; per-sample allocation not given. The samples were gathered on day 63 after the first injection of vaccine or placebo. Boston provided a donor who was an adult aged 18-55 years. What was given as vaccine was an Ad26 vector encoding Wuhan-strain SARS-CoV-2 spike.

The sequenced sample was peripheral blood, obtained in a trial of Ad26.COV2.S vaccine versus placebo. This receptor was obtained from a person between 18 and 65 years old who received the Ad26.COV2.S COVID-19 vaccine or a placebo. This sequence joins TRBV20-1 and TRBJ2-3; TRBD2 agrees at 12 bases. CDR3 DNA: TGCAGTGCTAGTGCGACTAGCGGGAGAGTGGATACGCAGTATTTT. Amino acids: CSASATSGRVDTQYF.